The text below deals with one T cell receptor beta chain. As processed by the authors: Nucleated cell number was recorded as an estimate derived from reference gene primer amplification. Measured with immunoSEQ multiplex PCR; TCRdb has only the in-frame clones, and not every one. Clone size and V and J calls were adopted from that table, with D and trimming inferred from the DNA. The sample consists of over 200,000 clones, more than 85% of them appearing once. The CDR3 runs 15 residues. Germline trimming cut 5 bases from V and 0 bases from J; bases unmatched to any gene: 5. Germline CDR1 MDHEN, CDR2 SYDVKM. The sample comes from a study of blood T cell repertoires in COVID-19. Across the study: COVID-19 samples from acute and convalescent phases originated in the United States, Italy and Spain. From T cells, B-cell-depleted T cells, or PBMCs came the material, which was cDNA or gDNA.

The chain couples TRBV28 to TRBJ2-7; 9 nucleotides line up with TRBD2. This clonotype originated in a middle-aged man with active or convalescent COVID-19. Material: peripheral blood. The DNA for the CDR3 is TGTGCCAGCAGTCCCCCTAGCGGGACCTCCTACGAGCAGTACTTC. Protein: CASSPPSGTSYEQYF.